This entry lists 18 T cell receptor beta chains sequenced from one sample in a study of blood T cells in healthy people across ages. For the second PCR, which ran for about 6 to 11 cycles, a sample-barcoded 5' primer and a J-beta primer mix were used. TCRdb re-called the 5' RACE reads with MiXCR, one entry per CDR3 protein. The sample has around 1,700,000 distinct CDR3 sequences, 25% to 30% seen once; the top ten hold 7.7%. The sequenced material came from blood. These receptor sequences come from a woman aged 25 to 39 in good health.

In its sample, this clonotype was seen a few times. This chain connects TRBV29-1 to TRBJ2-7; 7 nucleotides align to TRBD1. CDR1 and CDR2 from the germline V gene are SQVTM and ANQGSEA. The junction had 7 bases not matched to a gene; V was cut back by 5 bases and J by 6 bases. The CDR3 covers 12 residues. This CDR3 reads CSVRVGGGEQYF. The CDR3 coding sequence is TGCAGCGTTCGGGTAGGGGGCGGCGAGCAGTACTTC.

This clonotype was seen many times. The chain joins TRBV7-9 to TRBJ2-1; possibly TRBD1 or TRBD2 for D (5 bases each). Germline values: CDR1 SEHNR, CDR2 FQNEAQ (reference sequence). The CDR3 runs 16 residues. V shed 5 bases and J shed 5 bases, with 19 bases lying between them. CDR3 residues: CASSPTGTSRNNEQFF. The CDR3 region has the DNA TGTGCCAGCAGCCCCACAGGAACTAGTAGGAACAATGAGCAGTTCTTC.

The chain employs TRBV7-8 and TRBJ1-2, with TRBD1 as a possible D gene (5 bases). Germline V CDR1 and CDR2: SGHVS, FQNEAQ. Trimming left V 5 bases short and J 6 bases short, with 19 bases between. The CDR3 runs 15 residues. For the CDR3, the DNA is TGTGCCAGCAGCGCGGTTCCGACAGAAGGCCATGGCTACACCTTC. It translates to CASSAVPTEGHGYTF. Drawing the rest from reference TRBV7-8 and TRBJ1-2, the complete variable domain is GAGVSQSPRYKVAKRGQDVALRCDPISGHVSLFWYQQALGQGPEFLTYFQNEAQLDKSGLPSDRFFAERPEGSVSTLKIQRTQQEDSAVYLCASSAVPTEGHGYTFGSGTRLTVV.

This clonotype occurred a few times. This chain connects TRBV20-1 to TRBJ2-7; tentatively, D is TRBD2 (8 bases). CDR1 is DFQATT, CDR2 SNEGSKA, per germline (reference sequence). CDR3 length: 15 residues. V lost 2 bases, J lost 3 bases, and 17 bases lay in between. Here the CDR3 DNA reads TGCAGTGCTAGAAAGGGGGCGGGGGGATTCTACGAGCAGTACTTC. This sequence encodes CSARKGAGGFYEQYF.

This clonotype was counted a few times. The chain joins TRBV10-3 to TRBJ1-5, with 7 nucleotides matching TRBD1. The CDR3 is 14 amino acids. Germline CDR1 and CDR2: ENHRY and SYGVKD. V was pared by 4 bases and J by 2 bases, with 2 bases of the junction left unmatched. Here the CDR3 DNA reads TGTGCCATCAGTGGGACAGGCCGCAATCAGCCCCAGCATTTT. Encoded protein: CAISGTGRNQPQHF.

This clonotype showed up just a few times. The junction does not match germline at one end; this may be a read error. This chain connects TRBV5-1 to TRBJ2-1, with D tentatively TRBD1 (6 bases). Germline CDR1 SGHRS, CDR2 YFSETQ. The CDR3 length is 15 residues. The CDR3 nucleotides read TGCGCCAGCAGCTTGGACAGGGCTTCCTACATTGAGCAGTTCTTC. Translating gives CASSLDRASYIEQFF.

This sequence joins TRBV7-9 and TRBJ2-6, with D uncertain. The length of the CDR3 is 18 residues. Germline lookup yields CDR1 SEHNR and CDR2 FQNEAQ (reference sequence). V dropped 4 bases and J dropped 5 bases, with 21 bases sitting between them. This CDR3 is CASSSIHPQSQRANVLTF. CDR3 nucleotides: TGTGCCAGCAGCTCAATCCACCCGCAGTCTCAGCGGGCCAACGTCCTGACTTTC.

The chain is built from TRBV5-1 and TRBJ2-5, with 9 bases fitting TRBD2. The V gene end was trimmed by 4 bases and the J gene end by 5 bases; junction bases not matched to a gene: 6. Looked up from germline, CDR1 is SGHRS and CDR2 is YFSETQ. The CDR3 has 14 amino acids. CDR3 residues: CASSRWTSEETQYF. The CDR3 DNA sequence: TGCGCCAGCAGCCGCTGGACTAGCGAGGAGACCCAGTACTTC.

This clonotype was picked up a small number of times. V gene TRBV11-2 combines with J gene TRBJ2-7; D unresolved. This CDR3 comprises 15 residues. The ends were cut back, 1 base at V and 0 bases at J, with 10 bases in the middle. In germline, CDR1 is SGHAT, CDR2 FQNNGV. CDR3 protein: CASSLALVSSYEQYF. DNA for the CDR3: TGTGCCAGCAGCTTAGCGCTGGTTTCCTCCTACGAGCAGTACTTC.

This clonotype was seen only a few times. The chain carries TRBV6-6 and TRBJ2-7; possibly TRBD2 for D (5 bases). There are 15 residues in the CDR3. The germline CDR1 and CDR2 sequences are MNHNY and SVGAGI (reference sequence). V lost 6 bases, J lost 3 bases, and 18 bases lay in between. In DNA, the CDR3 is TGTGCCAGCAGACCGGGCGGAGGACCCGTCTACGAGCAGTACTTC. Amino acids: CASRPGGGPVYEQYF.

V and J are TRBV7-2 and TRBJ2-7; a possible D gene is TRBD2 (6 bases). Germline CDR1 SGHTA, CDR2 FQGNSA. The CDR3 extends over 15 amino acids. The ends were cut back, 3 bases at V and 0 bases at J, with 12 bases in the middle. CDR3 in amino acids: CASSFLLLASYEQYF. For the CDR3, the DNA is TGTGCCAGCAGCTTCCTTCTACTAGCCTCCTACGAGCAGTACTTC. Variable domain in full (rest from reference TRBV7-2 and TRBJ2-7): GAGVSQSPSNKVTEKGKDVELRCDPISGHTALYWYRQSLGQGLEFLIYFQGNSAPDKSGLPSDRFSAERTGGSVSTLTIQRTQQEDSAVYLCASSFLLLASYEQYFGPGTRLTVT.

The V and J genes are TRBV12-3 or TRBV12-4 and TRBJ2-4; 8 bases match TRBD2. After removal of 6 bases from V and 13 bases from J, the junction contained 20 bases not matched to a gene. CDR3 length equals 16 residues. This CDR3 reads CASSPSGGSSYDEQYF. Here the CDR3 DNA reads TGTGCCAGCAGCCCGAGCGGGGGCAGCTCCTACGATGAGCAGTACTTC.

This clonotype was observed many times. This CDR3 is CASSQNSLSYEQYF. CDR3 bases: TGTGCCAGCAGTCAAAACAGCCTCTCCTACGAGCAGTACTTC. This chain connects TRBV27 to TRBJ2-7; D unclear. CDR1 and CDR2 (germline): MNHEY, SMNVEV (reference sequence). CDR3 size: 14 residues. Between the trimmed V and J ends, which lost 5 bases and 0 bases, there was a span of 11 bases.

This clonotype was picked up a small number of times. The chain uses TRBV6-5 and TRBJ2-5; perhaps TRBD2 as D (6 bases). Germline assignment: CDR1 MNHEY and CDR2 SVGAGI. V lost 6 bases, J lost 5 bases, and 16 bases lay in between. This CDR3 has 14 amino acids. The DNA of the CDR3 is TGTGCCAGCAGGTACAGGCCAGGGAGGGAGACCCAGTACTTC. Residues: CASRYRPGRETQYF.

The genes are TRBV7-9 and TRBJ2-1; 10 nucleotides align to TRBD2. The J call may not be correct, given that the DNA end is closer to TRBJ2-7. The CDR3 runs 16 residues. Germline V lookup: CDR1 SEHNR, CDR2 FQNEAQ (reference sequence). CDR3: CASSPGSGGAYNEQYF. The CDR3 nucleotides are TGTGCCAGCAGCCCGGGGAGCGGGGGGGCCTACAATGAGCAGTACTTC.

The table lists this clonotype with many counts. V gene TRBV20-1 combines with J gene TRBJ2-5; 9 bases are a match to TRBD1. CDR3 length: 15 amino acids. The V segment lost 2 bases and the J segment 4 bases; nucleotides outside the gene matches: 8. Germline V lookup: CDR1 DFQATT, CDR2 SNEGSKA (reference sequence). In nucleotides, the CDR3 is TGCAGTGCTAGACCAGGGACAGGGCCCGCAGAGACCCAGTACTTC. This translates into CSARPGTGPAETQYF.

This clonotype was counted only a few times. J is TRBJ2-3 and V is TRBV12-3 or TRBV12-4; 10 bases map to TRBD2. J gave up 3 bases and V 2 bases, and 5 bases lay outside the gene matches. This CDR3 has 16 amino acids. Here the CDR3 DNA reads TGTGCCAGCAGTTTAATAGCGGGAGGTTTAACAGATACGCAGTATTTT. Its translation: CASSLIAGGLTDTQYF.

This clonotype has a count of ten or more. The CDR3 spells CASSFNTGGEQYF. CDR3 DNA sequence: TGTGCCAGCAGCTTTAACACAGGGGGTGAGCAGTACTTC. The V gene is TRBV7-9, the J gene TRBJ2-7; 8 bases fit TRBD1. J gave up 7 bases and V 3 bases, and 5 bases lay outside the gene matches. Germline CDR1 and CDR2: SEHNR and FQNEAQ (reference sequence). This CDR3 region has 13 residues.